The rows below give T cell receptor beta chains drawn from one sample of a study of blood T cells in healthy people across ages. TCRdb processed the 5' RACE reads anew with MiXCR; each CDR3 protein has one entry. This table holds 700,000 to 900,000 distinct CDR3 sequences, approximately 53% found once. Sequenced sample: blood. These receptors all come from a man aged 80 or over in good health. Both conserved end residues are trimmed from each CDR3.

j_call v_call cdr3_aa
TRBJ2-3 TRBV6-1 ASSTTRAGGITDTQY
TRBJ2-6 TRBV13 ASSPPASVGSGANVLT
TRBJ1-1 TRBV11-1 ASSGGQVGDTEAF
TRBJ1-5 TRBV7-2 ASSLASWPQH
TRBJ2-3 TRBV5-1 ASSDRMDTDTQY
TRBJ2-5 TRBV24-1 ATSDPGLAGSQETQY
TRBJ2-7 TRBV10-3 AISERTGGYEQY
TRBJ2-5 TRBV29-1 SVGWRGNEQY
TRBJ1-1 TRBV5-5 ASSLIPGPMNTEAF
TRBJ2-3 TRBV7-2 ASSPGDRDRALHRYAY
TRBJ2-5 TRBV5-1 ASSSIPGGTQY
TRBJ1-5 TRBV6-1 ASSHFSDESNQPQH
TRBJ2-1 TRBV7-9 ASSLQGFEQF
TRBJ2-3 TRBV19 ASTPTSGLRGDTQY
TRBJ1-1 TRBV5-1 ASSLEGLGTEAF
TRBJ2-2 TRBV12-3/TRBV12-4 ASSLALGTGELF
TRBJ2-5 TRBV29-1 SSGLADNEQY
TRBJ2-3 TRBV11-3 ASSEGRGRTDTQY
TRBJ2-1 TRBV4-1 ASGDRFTYNEQF
TRBJ2-7 TRBV9 ASSAQGGEQY
TRBJ2-1 TRBV9 ASSVNGLNSYNEQF
TRBJ1-6 TRBV5-1 ASTSLDSKGSPLH
TRBJ2-5 TRBV2 ATKGGQGSETQY
TRBJ2-4 TRBV5-1 ASSSTGTATKNIQY
TRBJ2-7 TRBV20-1 SARERTRSAEQY
TRBJ1-2 TRBV6-4 ASSDGRGYGYT